These T cell receptor beta chains were read from a single sample in a study of T-cell memory formation after mild COVID-19. TCRdb processed the 5' RACE reads anew with MiXCR; each CDR3 protein has one entry. The table shows roughly 350,000 distinct CDR3 sequences, with 20% to 25% occurring only once. Sequenced input: PBMCs or a T cell subset sorted from them (not recorded which). The receptor source for this set is an adult woman who had mild COVID-19 (a few samples of this study predate the infection). Cell type and time point are not known. Each CDR3 is given with its conserved first and last residue. The order of the fields is D gene, J gene, V gene, clone size, CDR3 DNA, CDR3 protein. D genes are given only for firm matches. Clone size is shown for a subset of rows, as once, few, many or a class of expanded clone.

.	TRBJ1-5	TRBV30	.	TGTGCCTGGAGTGTGGGGGGGGCGAATCAGCCCCAGCATTTT	CAWSVGGANQPQHF
.	TRBJ2-7	TRBV4-3	few	TGCGCCAGCAGCCTCCGTCCCCACTCCTACGAGCAGTACTTC	CASSLRPHSYEQYF
TRBD1	TRBJ2-3	TRBV9	.	TGTGCCAGCAGCGTAGGGGGACAGGGGTCAGATACGCAGTATTTT	CASSVGGQGSDTQYF
.	TRBJ2-1	TRBV7-8	few	TGTGCCAGCAGCTTAGCGGGGGGGGCTTCCAATGAGCAGTTCTTC	CASSLAGGASNEQFF
TRBD2	TRBJ2-1	TRBV7-9	few	TGTGCCAGCAGCTTAGCCCTAGCGGGAGGAGGTGAGCAGTTCTTC	CASSLALAGGGEQFF
.	TRBJ2-1	TRBV10-3	.	TGTGCCATCGTTAGCCAGGCCAACAACAATGAGCAGTTCTTC	CAIVSQANNNEQFF
TRBD2	TRBJ2-1	TRBV4-2	.	TGTGCCAGCAGCCAGGAACTAGCGCCGAGCTCCTACAATGAGCAGTTCTTC	CASSQELAPSSYNEQFF
.	TRBJ1-1	TRBV7-6	few	TGTGCCAGCAGCTTACAGGGTTCCAGCACTGAAGCTTTCTTT	CASSLQGSSTEAFF
TRBD2	TRBJ2-4	TRBV12-5	.	TGTGCTAGTGGTTTTGCTGGGACTAGCAGGGAGGGAGCCAAAAACATTCAGTACTTC	CASGFAGTSREGAKNIQYF
.	TRBJ2-5	TRBV18	few	TGTGCCAGCGAGGGGACTGCGCAAGAGACCCAGTACTTC	CASEGTAQETQYF
.	TRBJ2-1	TRBV25-1	.	TGTGCCAGCGGGGGACTTGGCTACAATGAGCAGTTCTTC	CASGGLGYNEQFF
.	TRBJ2-2	TRBV7-9	.	TGTGCCAGCACCCCCGGTTCGATGACCGGGGAGCTGTTTTTT	CASTPGSMTGELFF
.	TRBJ2-1	TRBV4-3	.	TGCGCCAGCAGCCAAGGATTCGGAGTAAGCTCCTACAATGAGCAGTTCTTC	CASSQGFGVSSYNEQFF
TRBD2	TRBJ2-5	TRBV6-2/TRBV6-3	few	TGTGCCAGCAGTTACGTCGCGGGAGAGGGGCAAGAGACCCAGTACTTC	CASSYVAGEGQETQYF
.	TRBJ2-1	TRBV20-1	.	TGCAGTGCTAGAGATCTGACTGGATACAATGAGCAGTTCTTC	CSARDLTGYNEQFF
.	TRBJ1-1	TRBV6-5	.	TGTGCCAGCGGGGCGGCCACTGAAGCTTTCTTT	CASGAATEAFF
.	TRBJ2-5	TRBV5-1	.	TGCGCCAGCAGCTCCGGGTCCAACGGCGTGGAGACCCAGTACTTC	CASSSGSNGVETQYF
.	TRBJ1-2	TRBV3-1	few	TGTGCCAGCAGCCGAGAACGACCGGGACAAAACTATGGCTACACCTTC	CASSRERPGQNYGYTF
.	TRBJ1-4	TRBV2	.	TGTGCCAGCAGTGAAAGGGATTCAGTGACTAATGAAAAACTGTTTTTT	CASSERDSVTNEKLFF
.	TRBJ1-2	TRBV29-1	few	TGCAGCGTTGGACACTATGGCTACACCTTC	CSVGHYGYTF
.	TRBJ1-2	TRBV29-1	many	TGCAGCGTTGCGCGGGACACCTCGGAGGGCTACACCTTC	CSVARDTSEGYTF
.	TRBJ2-7	TRBV20-1	few	TGCAGTGCTGCTGGGCCTAGCGAGCAGTACTTC	CSAAGPSEQYF
.	TRBJ1-1	TRBV5-1	few	TGCGCCAGCACCTCCGGACGGGGGAACACTGAAGCTTTCTTT	CASTSGRGNTEAFF
.	TRBJ1-3	TRBV6-5	few	TGTGCCAGCACCCCAGGGAATCCTGGAAACACCATATATTTT	CASTPGNPGNTIYF
.	TRBJ2-1	TRBV30	few	TGTGCCTGGAGTACGGGGAATGAGCAGTTCTTC	CAWSTGNEQFF
TRBD1	TRBJ2-3	TRBV6-6	few	TGTGCCAGCAGACTCGGGACAGACACAGATACGCAGTATTTT	CASRLGTDTDTQYF
.	TRBJ1-5	TRBV20-1	many	TGCAGTGCTCAGCACGGGACAAGGCTCGGCAATCAGCCCCAGCATTTT	CSAQHGTRLGNQPQHF
.	TRBJ2-7	TRBV20-1	few	TGCAGTGCTAGAGATCTGAGAGTTTCAGACGAGCAGTACTTC	CSARDLRVSDEQYF